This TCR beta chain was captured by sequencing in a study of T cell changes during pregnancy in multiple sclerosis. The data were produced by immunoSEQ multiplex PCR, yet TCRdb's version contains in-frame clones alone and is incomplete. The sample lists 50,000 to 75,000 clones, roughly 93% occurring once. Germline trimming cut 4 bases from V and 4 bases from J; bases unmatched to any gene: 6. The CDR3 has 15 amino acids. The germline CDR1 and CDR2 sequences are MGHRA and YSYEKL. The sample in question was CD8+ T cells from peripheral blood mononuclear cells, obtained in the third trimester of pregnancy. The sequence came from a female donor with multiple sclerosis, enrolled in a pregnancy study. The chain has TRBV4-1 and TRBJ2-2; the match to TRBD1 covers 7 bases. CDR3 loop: CASSPTGIGTGELFF. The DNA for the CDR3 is TGCGCCAGCAGCCCGACAGGGATTGGCACCGGGGAGCTGTTTTTT.